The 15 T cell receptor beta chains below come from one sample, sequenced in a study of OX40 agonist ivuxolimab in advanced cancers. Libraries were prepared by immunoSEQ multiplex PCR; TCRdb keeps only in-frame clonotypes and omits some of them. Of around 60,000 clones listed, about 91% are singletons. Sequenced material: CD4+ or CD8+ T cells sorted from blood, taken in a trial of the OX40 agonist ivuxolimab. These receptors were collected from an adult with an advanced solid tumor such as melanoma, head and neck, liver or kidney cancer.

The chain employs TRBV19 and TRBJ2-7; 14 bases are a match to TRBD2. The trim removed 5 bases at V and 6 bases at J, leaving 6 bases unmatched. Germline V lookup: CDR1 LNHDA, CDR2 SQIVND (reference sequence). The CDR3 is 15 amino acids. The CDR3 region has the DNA TGTGCCAGTAGTCCTGGACTAGCGGGAGGTTTCGAGCAGTACTTC. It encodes CASSPGLAGGFEQYF.

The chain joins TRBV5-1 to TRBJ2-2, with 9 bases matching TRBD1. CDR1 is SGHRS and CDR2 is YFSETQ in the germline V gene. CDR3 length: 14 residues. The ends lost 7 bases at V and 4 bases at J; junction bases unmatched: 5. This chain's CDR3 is CASRQGVRTGELFF. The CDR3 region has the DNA TGCGCCAGCCGACAGGGGGTTCGCACCGGGGAGCTGTTTTTT. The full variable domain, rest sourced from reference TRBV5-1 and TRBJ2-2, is KAGVTQTPRYLIKTRGQQVTLSCSPISGHRSVSWYQQTPGQGLQFLFEYFSETQRNKGNFPGRFSGRQFSNSRSEMNVSTLELGDSALYLCASRQGVRTGELFFGEGSRLTVL.

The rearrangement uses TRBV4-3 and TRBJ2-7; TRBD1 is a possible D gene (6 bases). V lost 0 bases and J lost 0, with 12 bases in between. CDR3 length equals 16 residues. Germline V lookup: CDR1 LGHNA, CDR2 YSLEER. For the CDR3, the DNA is TGCGCCAGCAGCCAAGACGCAGGGGCTAGCTCCTACGAGCAGTACTTC. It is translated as CASSQDAGASSYEQYF.

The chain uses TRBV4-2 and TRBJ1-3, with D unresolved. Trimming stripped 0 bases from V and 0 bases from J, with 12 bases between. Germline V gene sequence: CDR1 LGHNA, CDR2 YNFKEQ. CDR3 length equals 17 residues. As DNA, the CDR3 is TGTGCCAGCAGCCAAGATCCCGCGGCAAGCTCTGGAAACACCATATATTTT. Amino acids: CASSQDPAASSGNTIYF.

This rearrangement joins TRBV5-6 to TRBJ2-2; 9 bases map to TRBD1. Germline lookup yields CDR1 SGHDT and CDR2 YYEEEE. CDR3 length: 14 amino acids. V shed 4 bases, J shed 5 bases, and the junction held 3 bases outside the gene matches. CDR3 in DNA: TGTGCCAGCAGCACCGGACAGGGGACCGGGGAGCTGTTTTTT. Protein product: CASSTGQGTGELFF. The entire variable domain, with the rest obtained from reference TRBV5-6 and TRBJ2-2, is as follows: DAGVTQSPTHLIKTRGQQVTLRCSPKSGHDTVSWYQQALGQGPQFIFQYYEEEERQRGNFPDRFSGHQFPNYSSELNVNALLLGDSALYLCASSTGQGTGELFFGEGSRLTVL.

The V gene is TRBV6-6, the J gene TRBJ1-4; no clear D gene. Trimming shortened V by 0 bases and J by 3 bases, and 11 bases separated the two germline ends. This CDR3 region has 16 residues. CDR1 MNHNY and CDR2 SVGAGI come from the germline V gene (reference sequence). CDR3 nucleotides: TGTGCCAGCAGTTACTCACCCGGGGTTGCTAATGAAAAACTGTTTTTT. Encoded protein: CASSYSPGVANEKLFF.

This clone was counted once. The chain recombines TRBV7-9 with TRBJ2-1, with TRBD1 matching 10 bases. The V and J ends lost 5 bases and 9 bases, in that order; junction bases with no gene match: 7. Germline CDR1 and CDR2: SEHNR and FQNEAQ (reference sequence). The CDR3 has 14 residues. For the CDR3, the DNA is TGTGCCAGCAGCCCGTCAGACAGGGGGCGTGAGCAGTTCTTC. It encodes CASSPSDRGREQFF.

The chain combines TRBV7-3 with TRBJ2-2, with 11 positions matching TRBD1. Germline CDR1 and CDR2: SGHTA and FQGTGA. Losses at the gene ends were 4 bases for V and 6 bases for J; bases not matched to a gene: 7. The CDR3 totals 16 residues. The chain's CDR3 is CASSSGQGDLAGELFF. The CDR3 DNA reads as TGTGCCAGCAGCTCGGGACAGGGGGATCTCGCCGGGGAGCTGTTTTTT. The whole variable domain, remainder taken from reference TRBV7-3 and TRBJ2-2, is GAGVSQTPSNKVTEKGKYVELRCDPISGHTALYWYRQSLGQGPEFLIYFQGTGAADDSGLPNDRFFAVRPEGSVSTLKIQRTERGDSAVYLCASSSGQGDLAGELFFGEGSRLTVL.

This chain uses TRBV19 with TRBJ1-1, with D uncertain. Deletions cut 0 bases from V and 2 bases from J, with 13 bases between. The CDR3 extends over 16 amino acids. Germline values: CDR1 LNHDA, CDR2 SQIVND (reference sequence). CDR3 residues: CASSIDKARKNTEAFF. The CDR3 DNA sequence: TGTGCCAGTAGTATAGACAAAGCCAGAAAAAACACTGAAGCTTTCTTT. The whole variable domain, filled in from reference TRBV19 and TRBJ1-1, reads DGGITQSPKYLFRKEGQNVTLSCEQNLNHDAMYWYRQDPGQGLRLIYYSQIVNDFQKGDIAEGYSVSREKKESFPLTVTSAQKNPTAFYLCASSIDKARKNTEAFFGQGTRLTVV.

This chain's CDR3 is CAISDFFRQGKTYEQYF. The CDR3 DNA follows: TGTGCCATCAGTGATTTTTTCCGGCAGGGGAAAACCTACGAGCAGTACTTC. The V call is TRBV10-3, the J call TRBJ2-7; TRBD1 might be the D (6 bases). CDR1 is ENHRY and CDR2 is SYGVKD in the germline V gene. The CDR3 has 17 residues. V lost 3 bases and J 2 bases, leaving 20 bases between the germline ends.

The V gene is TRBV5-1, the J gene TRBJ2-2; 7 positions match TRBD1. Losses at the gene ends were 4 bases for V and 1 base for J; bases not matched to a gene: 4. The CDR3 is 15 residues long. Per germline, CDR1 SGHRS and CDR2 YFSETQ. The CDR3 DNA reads TGCGCCAGCAGCCACAGGGGTCAGAACACCGGGGAGCTGTTTTTT. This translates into CASSHRGQNTGELFF.

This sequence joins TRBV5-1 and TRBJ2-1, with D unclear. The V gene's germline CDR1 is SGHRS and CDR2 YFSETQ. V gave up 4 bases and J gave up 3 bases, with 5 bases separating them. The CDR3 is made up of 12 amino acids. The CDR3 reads CASSPSYNEQFF. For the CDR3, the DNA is TGCGCCAGCAGCCCCAGCTACAATGAGCAGTTCTTC.

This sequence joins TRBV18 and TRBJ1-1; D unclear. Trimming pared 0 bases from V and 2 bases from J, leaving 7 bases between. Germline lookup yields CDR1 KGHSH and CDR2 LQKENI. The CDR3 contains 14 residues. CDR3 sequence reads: CASSPPGVNTEAFF. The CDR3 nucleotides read TGTGCCAGCTCACCACCCGGGGTAAACACTGAAGCTTTCTTT.

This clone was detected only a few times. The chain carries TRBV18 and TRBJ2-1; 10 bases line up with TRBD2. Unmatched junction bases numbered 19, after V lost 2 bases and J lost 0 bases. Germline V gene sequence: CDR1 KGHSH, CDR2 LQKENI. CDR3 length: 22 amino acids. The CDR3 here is CASSPSLGALASGSFSYNEQFF. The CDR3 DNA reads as TGTGCCAGCTCACCAAGTTTGGGGGCGTTGGCTAGCGGGAGCTTCTCCTACAATGAGCAGTTCTTC.

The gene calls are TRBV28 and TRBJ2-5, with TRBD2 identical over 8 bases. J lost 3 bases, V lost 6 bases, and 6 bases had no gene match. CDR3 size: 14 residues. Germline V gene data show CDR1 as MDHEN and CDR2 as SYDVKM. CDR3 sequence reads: CASSGRGDEETQYF. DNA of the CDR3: TGTGCCAGCAGCGGGAGGGGAGATGAAGAGACCCAGTACTTC.